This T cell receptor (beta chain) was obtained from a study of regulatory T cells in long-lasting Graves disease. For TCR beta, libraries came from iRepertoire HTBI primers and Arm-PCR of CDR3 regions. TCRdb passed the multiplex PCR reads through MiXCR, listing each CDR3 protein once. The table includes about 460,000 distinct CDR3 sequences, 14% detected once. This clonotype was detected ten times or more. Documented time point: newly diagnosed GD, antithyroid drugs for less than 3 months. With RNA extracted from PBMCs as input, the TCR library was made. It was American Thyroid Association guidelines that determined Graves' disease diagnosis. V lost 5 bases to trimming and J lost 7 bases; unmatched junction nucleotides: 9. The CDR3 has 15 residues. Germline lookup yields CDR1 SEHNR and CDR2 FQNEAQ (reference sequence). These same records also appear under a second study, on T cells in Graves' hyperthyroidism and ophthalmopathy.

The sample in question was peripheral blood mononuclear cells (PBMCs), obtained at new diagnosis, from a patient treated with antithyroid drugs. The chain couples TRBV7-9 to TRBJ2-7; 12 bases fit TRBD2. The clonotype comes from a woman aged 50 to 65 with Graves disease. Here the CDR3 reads CASSLLAGGPREQYF. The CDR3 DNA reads TGTGCCAGCAGCCTCCTAGCGGGAGGGCCGCGGGAGCAGTACTTC. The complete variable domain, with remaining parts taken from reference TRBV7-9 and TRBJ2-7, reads DTGVSQNPRHKITKRGQNVTFRCDPISEHNRLYWYRQTLGQGPEFLTYFQNEAQLEKSRLLSDRFSAERPKGSFSTLEIQRTEQGDSAMYLCASSLLAGGPREQYFGPGTRLTVT.